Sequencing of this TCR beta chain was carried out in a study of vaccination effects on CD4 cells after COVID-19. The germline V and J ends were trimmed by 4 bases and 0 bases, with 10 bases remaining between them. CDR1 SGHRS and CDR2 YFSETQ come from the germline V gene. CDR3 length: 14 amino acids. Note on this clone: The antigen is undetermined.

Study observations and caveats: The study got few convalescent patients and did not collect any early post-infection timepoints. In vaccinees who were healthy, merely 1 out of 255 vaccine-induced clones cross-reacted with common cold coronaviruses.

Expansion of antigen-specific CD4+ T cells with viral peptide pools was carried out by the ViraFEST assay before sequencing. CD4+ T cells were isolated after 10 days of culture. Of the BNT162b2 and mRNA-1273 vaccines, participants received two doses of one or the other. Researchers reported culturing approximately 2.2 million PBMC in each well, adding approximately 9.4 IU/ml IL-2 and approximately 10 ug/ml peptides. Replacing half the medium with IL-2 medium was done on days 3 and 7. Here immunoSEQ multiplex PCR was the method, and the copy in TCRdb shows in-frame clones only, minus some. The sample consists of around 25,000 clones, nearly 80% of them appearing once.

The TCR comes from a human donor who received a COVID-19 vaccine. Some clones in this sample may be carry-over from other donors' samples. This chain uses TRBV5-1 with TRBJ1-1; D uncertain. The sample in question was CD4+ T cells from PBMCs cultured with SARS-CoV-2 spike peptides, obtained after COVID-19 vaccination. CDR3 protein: CASSPENMNTEAFF. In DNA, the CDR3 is TGCGCCAGCAGCCCCGAAAACATGAACACTGAAGCTTTCTTT.